The next 21 T cell receptor beta chains were all read from a single sample in a study of regulatory T cells in long-lasting Graves disease. The time point: newly diagnosed GD, antithyroid drugs for less than 3 months. Generation of the TCR library employed RNA extracted from PBMCs. The authors built TCR beta libraries using iRepertoire HTBI primers and Arm-PCR of CDR3 regions. TCRdb itself ran the multiplex PCR reads through MiXCR, one entry per CDR3 protein. This table has 400,000 to 500,000 distinct CDR3 sequences, 14% appearing once. These records were also assigned to another study, of T cells in Graves' hyperthyroidism and ophthalmopathy.

Specimen: peripheral blood mononuclear cells (PBMCs), collected at new diagnosis, from a patient treated with antithyroid drugs. The origin of the receptors is a woman in her fifties or sixties with Graves disease.

The chain links TRBV4-2 to TRBJ1-3; perhaps TRBD1 as D (6 bases). CDR1 and CDR2 (germline): LGHNA, YNFKEQ. V gave up 6 bases and J gave up 4 bases, with 16 bases separating them. The CDR3 totals 15 residues. CDR3 bases: TGTGCCAGCAGACTGCGGACAGCCTCGGGAAACACCATATATTTT. It codes for CASRLRTASGNTIYF.

This clonotype came up many times. The chain employs TRBV2 and TRBJ2-2; 12 nucleotides line up with TRBD2. This CDR3 comprises 17 residues. CDR1 and CDR2 from the germline V gene are SNHLY and FYNNEI. V dropped 8 bases and J dropped 4; count of bases not matched to a gene: 11. The CDR3 loop is CASWRRLAGVTTGELFF. CDR3 coding DNA: TGTGCCAGCTGGAGGCGACTAGCGGGAGTTACCACCGGGGAGCTGTTTTTT.

This clonotype was found once. V is TRBV7-9 and J is TRBJ1-6; a possible D gene is TRBD1 (6 bases). Germline V lookup: CDR1 SEHNR, CDR2 FQNEAQ (reference sequence). V lost 5 bases to trimming and J lost 7 bases, with 27 bases between them. The CDR3 sequence is 19 residues long. The CDR3 DNA follows: TGTGCCAGCAGCCCAGTTACGATGAGGGGGAAGGGCCCAAATTCACCCCTCCACTTT. Encoded protein: CASSPVTMRGKGPNSPLHF.

This clonotype was recorded many times. This sequence joins TRBV29-1 and TRBJ1-1, with D perhaps TRBD1 (6 bases). This CDR3 is built from 13 residues. Trimming took 4 bases from V and 0 from J, leaving 9 bases between them. Germline V gives CDR1 SQVTM, CDR2 ANQGSEA. DNA of the CDR3: TGCAGCGTTGGGGGGCCGATGAACACTGAAGCTTTCTTT. Residues: CSVGGPMNTEAFF. Full variable domain (rest looked up from reference TRBV29-1 and TRBJ1-1): SAVISQKPSRDICQRGTSLTIQCQVDSQVTMMFWYRQQPGQSLTLIATANQGSEATYESGFVIDKFPISRPNLTFSTLTVSNMSPEDSSIYLCSVGGPMNTEAFFGQGTRLTVV.

This clonotype was detected ten times or more. The chain has TRBV27 and TRBJ2-1, with D possibly called TRBD1 or TRBD2 (5 bases each). CDR3 length: 13 amino acids. With 4 bases removed from V and 4 bases from J, the gap between germline ends came to 8 bases. CDR1 is MNHEY, CDR2 SMNVEV, per germline (reference sequence). The CDR3 loop reads CASSWDGYNEQFF. CDR3 DNA: TGTGCCAGCAGTTGGGACGGGTACAATGAGCAGTTCTTC.

The chain combines TRBV30 with TRBJ1-3, with a weak D call TRBD1 (5 bases). CDR1 is GTSNPN and CDR2 is SVGIG in the germline V gene (reference sequence). Trimming took off 5 bases at V and 3 bases at J, with 8 bases between the two ends. CDR3 length equals 12 residues. The CDR3 coding sequence is TGTGCCTGGGAAAGGGGTGGAAACACCATATATTTT. The encoded protein is CAWERGGNTIYF.

This clonotype was counted a few times. V usage is TRBV20-1 and J usage is TRBJ2-1, with 11 bases matching TRBD2. The germline CDR1 and CDR2 sequences are DFQATT and SNEGSKA (reference sequence). With 5 bases clipped from V and 5 bases from J, the junction kept 8 bases outside the gene matches. This CDR3 spans 15 amino acids. CDR3 in amino acids: CSALKTSGAHNEQFF. The CDR3 bases are TGCAGTGCTCTTAAGACTAGCGGGGCCCACAATGAGCAGTTCTTC.

This clonotype occurred many times. V and J are TRBV19 and TRBJ1-1, with 7 bases that match TRBD1. The trim removed 6 bases at V and 1 base at J, leaving 8 bases unmatched. Germline V gene data show CDR1 as LNHDA and CDR2 as SQIVND (reference sequence). There are 15 residues in the CDR3. The CDR3 DNA reads TGTGCCAGTAGAATCCTGGGACAGCGGAACACTGAAGCTTTCTTT. Its protein product is CASRILGQRNTEAFF.

This clonotype has just a few counts. The germline gene is not matched at one end of the junction; a read error may be the cause. The chain has TRBV28 and TRBJ2-3; 7 positions match TRBD2. The CDR3 runs to 13 residues. Per germline, CDR1 MDHEN and CDR2 SYDVKM. This CDR3 is CASSLTSTDPQYF. DNA for the CDR3: TGTGCCAGCAGCTTGACTAGCACAGATCCGCAGTATTTT.

The V call is TRBV27, the J call TRBJ2-1, with 8 bases matching TRBD2. J was trimmed by 2 bases and V by 6 bases; bases with no gene match: 9. The germline gives CDR1 MNHEY, CDR2 SMNVEV (reference sequence). The CDR3 contains 16 residues. The CDR3 here is CASSRLARDTYNEQFF. CDR3 coding DNA: TGTGCCAGCAGCAGACTAGCGAGAGATACCTACAATGAGCAGTTCTTC.

This clonotype was picked up a small number of times. In DNA, the CDR3 is TGTGCCTGGAGAAAAGCTGGTCCGAGCAGGTCTGGAAACACCATATATTTT. It specifies CAWRKAGPSRSGNTIYF. The rearrangement joins TRBV30 to TRBJ1-3; D is unresolved. Germline V gene lookup returns CDR1 GTSNPN and CDR2 SVGIG (reference sequence). The CDR3 has 17 amino acids. Trimming shortened V by 3 bases and J by 1 base, and 19 bases separated the two germline ends.

This clonotype has a handful of counts. The chain employs TRBV20-1 and TRBJ2-5; D unclear. Trimming left V 0 bases short and J 2 bases short, with 4 bases between. Germline values: CDR1 DFQATT, CDR2 SNEGSKA (reference sequence). This CDR3 is 12 amino acids long. The CDR3, as DNA: TGCAGTGCTAGAGAGGTTCAAGAGACCCAGTACTTC. This sequence encodes CSAREVQETQYF.

As DNA, the CDR3 is TGTGCCAGCAGCTCAGCTGACAGGGCGGATGGCTACACCTTC. As protein: CASSSADRADGYTF. This sequence joins TRBV7-9 and TRBJ1-2; 7 bases are shared with TRBD1. The V gene's germline CDR1 is SEHNR and CDR2 FQNEAQ (reference sequence). V shed 4 bases, J shed 6 bases, and the junction held 8 bases outside the gene matches. The CDR3 is 14 amino acids.

The gene calls are TRBV28 and TRBJ2-5, with D possibly TRBD1 on 6 matching bases. This CDR3 has 15 amino acids. Looked up from germline, CDR1 is MDHEN and CDR2 is SYDVKM. Trimming stripped 2 bases from V and 3 bases from J, with 13 bases between. CDR3 nucleotide sequence: TGTGCCAGCAGTTTAGCTGCGGCAGGGGAAGAGACCCAGTACTTC. This translates into CASSLAAAGEETQYF.

This clonotype was counted between two and nine times. The chain employs TRBV5-1 and TRBJ2-7, with TRBD2 identical over 13 bases. From germline, CDR1 is SGHRS and CDR2 YFSETQ. The ends lost 3 bases at V and 5 bases at J; junction bases unmatched: 5. This CDR3 is built from 15 residues. The CDR3 nucleotides read TGCGCCAGCAGCTCGACTAGCGGGAGGAACAACGAGCAGTACTTC. As protein: CASSSTSGRNNEQYF. The full variable domain, with the rest looked up from reference TRBV5-1 and TRBJ2-7, is KAGVTQTPRYLIKTRGQQVTLSCSPISGHRSVSWYQQTPGQGLQFLFEYFSETQRNKGNFPGRFSGRQFSNSRSEMNVSTLELGDSALYLCASSSTSGRNNEQYFGPGTRLTVT.

In its sample, this clonotype was seen many times. The rearrangement joins TRBV28 to TRBJ2-2, with 7 bases that match TRBD2. J gave up 6 bases and V 4 bases, and 5 bases lay outside the gene matches. The CDR3 spans 14 residues. The germline V gene encodes CDR1 MDHEN and CDR2 SYDVKM. The CDR3 DNA sequence: TGTGCCAGCAGTTCCGGGACTAATCCCGGGGAGCTGTTTTTT. Translation gives CASSSGTNPGELFF.

The gene calls are TRBV7-9 and TRBJ2-1; no reliable D call. The CDR3 sequence is 15 residues long. Germline V gene data show CDR1 as SEHNR and CDR2 as FQNEAQ (reference sequence). Deletions cut 8 bases from V and 2 bases from J, with 16 bases between. In DNA, the CDR3 is TGTGCCAGCCAGTGGGCGCCCGACCCCTACAATGAGCAGTTCTTC. Translated: CASQWAPDPYNEQFF.

This clonotype was observed a few times. It may be a read error: a sequence one base away is much more abundant. The V and J genes are TRBV11-2 and TRBJ2-5; 11 bases align to TRBD1. This CDR3 contains 18 residues. The germline gives CDR1 SGHAT, CDR2 FQNNGV. V trimming: 4 bases; J trimming: 5 bases; junction bases outside the gene matches: 15. CDR3 nucleotide sequence: TGTGCCAGCAGCTCAAGTGGGCCCGGACAGGGGGCAACGGAGACCCAGTACTTC. It yields the protein CASSSSGPGQGATETQYF.

This clonotype appeared many times. The gene calls are TRBV28 and TRBJ1-1; perhaps TRBD1 as D (6 bases). CDR1 and CDR2 (germline): MDHEN, SYDVKM. With 0 bases removed from V and 4 bases from J, the gap between germline ends came to 15 bases. This CDR3 region has 16 residues. The CDR3 spells CASSLWGRGAGTEAFF. The DNA for the CDR3 is TGTGCCAGCAGTTTATGGGGCAGGGGCGCGGGCACTGAAGCTTTCTTT. Drawing the rest from reference TRBV28 and TRBJ1-1, the complete variable domain is DVKVTQSSRYLVKRTGEKVFLECVQDMDHENMFWYRQDPGLGLRLIYFSYDVKMKEKGDIPEGYSVSREKKERFSLILESASTNQTSMYLCASSLWGRGAGTEAFFGQGTRLTVV.

This clonotype turned up a few times. The chain recombines TRBV4-2 with TRBJ2-5, with TRBD2 matching 13 bases. The CDR3 consists of 21 residues. J lost 5 bases, V lost 0 bases, and 18 bases had no gene match. Germline V lookup: CDR1 LGHNA, CDR2 YNFKEQ. The DNA for the CDR3 is TGTGCCAGCAGCCAAGAATCCTATGGACTAGCGGGAGTGGGGTCTTGGGAGACCCAGTACTTC. Its protein is CASSQESYGLAGVGSWETQYF.

This chain connects TRBV7-3 to TRBJ2-1; 9 bases map to TRBD2. CDR3 length equals 15 residues. Germline assignment: CDR1 SGHTA and CDR2 FQGTGA. J gave up 4 bases and V 5 bases, and 6 bases lay outside the gene matches. Written as DNA, the CDR3 is TGTGCCAGCAGCCTTAGCGGGAGAGAGTACAATGAGCAGTTCTTC. Protein product: CASSLSGREYNEQFF.